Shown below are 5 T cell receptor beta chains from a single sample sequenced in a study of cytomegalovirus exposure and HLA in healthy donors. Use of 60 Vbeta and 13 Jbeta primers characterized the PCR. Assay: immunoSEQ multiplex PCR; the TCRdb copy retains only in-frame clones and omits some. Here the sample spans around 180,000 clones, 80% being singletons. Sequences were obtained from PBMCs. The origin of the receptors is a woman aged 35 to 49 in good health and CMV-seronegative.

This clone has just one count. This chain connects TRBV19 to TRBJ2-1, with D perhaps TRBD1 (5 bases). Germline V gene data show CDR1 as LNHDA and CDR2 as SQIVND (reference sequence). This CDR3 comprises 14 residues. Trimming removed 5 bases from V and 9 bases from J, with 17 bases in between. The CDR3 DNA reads TGTGCCAGTAGTGTAACAGGCGCCTTTGGTGAGCAGTTCTTC. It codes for CASSVTGAFGEQFF.

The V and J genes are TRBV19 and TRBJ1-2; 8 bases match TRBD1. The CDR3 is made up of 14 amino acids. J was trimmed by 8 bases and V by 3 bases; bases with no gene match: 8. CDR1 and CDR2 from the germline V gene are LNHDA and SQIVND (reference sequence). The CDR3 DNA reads TGTGCCAGTAGTATTCCCTCGACAGGGGCCGGCTACACCTTC. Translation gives CASSIPSTGAGYTF. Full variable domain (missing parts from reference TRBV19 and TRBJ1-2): DGGITQSPKYLFRKEGQNVTLSCEQNLNHDAMYWYRQDPGQGLRLIYYSQIVNDFQKGDIAEGYSVSREKKESFPLTVTSAQKNPTAFYLCASSIPSTGAGYTFGSGTRLTVV.

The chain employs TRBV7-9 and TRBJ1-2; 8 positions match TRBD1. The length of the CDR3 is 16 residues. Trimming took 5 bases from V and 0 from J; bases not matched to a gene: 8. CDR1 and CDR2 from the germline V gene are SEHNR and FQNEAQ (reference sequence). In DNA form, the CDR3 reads TGTGCCAGCAGCCCAGGGGGCCAGAACACTAACTATGGCTACACCTTC. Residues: CASSPGGQNTNYGYTF.

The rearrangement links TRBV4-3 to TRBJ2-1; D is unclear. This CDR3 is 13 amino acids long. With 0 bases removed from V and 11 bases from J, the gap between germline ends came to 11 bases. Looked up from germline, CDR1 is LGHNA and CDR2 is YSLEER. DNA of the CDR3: TGCGCCAGCAGCCAAGAGTTATTACTTAAGCAGTTCTTC. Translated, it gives CASSQELLLKQFF.

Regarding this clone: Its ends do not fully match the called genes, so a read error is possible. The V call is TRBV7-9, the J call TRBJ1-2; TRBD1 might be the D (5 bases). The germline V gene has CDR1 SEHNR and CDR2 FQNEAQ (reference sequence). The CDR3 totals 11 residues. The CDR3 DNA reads TGTGCCAGCACCTCCTCGGGGGTATTGGCCTTC. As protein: CASTSSGVLAF.